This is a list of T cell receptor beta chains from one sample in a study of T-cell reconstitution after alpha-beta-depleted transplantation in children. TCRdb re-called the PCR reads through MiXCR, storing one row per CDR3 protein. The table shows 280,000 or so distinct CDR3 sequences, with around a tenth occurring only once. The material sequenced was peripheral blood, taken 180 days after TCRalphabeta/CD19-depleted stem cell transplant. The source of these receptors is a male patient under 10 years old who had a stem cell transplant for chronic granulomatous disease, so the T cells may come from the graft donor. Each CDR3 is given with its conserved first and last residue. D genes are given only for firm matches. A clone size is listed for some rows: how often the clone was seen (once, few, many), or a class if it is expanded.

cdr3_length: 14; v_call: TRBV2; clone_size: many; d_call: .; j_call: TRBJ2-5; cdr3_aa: CASSVGTAGETQYF; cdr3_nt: TGTGCCAGCAGTGTGGGGACAGCGGGGGAGACCCAGTACTTC
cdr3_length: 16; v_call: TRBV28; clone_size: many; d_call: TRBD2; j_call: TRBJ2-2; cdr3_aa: CASSQIAGMGTGELFF; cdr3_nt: TGTGCCAGCAGTCAAATAGCGGGAATGGGCACCGGGGAGCTGTTTTTT
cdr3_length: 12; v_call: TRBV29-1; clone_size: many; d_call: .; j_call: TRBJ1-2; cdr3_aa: CSVVRVNYGYTF; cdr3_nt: TGCAGCGTTGTCCGGGTTAACTATGGCTACACCTTC
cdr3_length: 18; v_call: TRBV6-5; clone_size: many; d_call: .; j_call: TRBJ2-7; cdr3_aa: CASSYTRPGSLASGEQYF; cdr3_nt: TGTGCCAGCAGCTACACCAGACCGGGAAGCCTGGCCTCGGGGGAGCAGTACTTC
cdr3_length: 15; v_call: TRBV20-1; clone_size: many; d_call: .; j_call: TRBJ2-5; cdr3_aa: CSARKGSEYQETQYF; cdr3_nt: TGCAGTGCTAGAAAGGGTAGCGAGTACCAAGAGACCCAGTACTTC
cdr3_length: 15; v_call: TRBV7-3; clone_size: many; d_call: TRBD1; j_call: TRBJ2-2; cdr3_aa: CASSSGTGVDVELFF; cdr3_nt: TGTGCCAGCAGCTCGGGGACAGGGGTCGACGTGGAGCTGTTTTTT
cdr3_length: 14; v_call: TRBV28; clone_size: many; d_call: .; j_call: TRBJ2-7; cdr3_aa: CASRGRNLGYEQYF; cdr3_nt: TGTGCCAGCAGAGGGCGGAATCTAGGCTACGAGCAGTACTTC
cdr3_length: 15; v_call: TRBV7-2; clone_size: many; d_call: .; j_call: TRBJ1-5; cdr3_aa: CASSLDRVPNQPQHF; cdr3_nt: TGTGCCAGCAGCTTAGACAGGGTACCAAATCAGCCCCAGCATTTT
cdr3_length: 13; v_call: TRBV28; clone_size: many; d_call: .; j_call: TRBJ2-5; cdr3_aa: CASRDRPSWSQYF; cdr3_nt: TGTGCCAGCAGAGACAGGCCTAGTTGGTCCCAGTACTTC
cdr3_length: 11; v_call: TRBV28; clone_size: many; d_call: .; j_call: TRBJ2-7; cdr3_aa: CASSWVYEQYF; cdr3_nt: TGTGCCAGCAGTTGGGTCTACGAGCAGTACTTC
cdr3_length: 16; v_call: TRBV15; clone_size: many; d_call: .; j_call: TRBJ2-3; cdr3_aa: CATSRQGATSTDTQYF; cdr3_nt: TGTGCCACCAGCAGACAGGGCGCTACTAGCACAGATACGCAGTATTTT
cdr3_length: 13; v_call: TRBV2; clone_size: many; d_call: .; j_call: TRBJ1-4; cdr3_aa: CASMGTRDEKLFF; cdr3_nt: TGTGCCAGCATGGGGACTAGGGATGAAAAACTGTTTTTT
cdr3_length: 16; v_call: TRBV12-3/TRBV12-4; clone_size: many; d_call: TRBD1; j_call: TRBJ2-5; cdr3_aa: CASTSGQGSFSETQYF; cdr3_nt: TGTGCCAGCACCTCGGGACAGGGATCTTTTTCCGAGACCCAGTACTTC
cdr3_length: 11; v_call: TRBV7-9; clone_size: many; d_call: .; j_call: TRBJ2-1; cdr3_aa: CASVRVNEQFF; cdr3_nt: TGTGCCAGCGTTAGAGTAAATGAGCAGTTCTTC
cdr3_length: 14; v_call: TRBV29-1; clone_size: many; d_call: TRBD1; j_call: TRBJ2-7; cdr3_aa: CSVDRGTGARGQYF; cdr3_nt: TGCAGCGTTGATCGGGGGACAGGGGCGCGGGGCCAGTACTTC
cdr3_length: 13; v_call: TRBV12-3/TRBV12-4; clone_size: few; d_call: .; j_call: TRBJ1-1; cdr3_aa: CASSFQGMFEAFF; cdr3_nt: TGTGCCAGCAGTTTTCAGGGGATGTTTGAAGCTTTCTTT
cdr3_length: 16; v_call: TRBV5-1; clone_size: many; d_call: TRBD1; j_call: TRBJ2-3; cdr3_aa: CASSLPHGTVTDTQYF; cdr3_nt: TGCGCCAGCAGCTTACCCCACGGGACAGTCACAGATACGCAGTATTTT
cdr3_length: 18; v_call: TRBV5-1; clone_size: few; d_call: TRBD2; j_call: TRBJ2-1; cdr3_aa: CASSSGLAGANSYNEQFF; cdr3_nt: TGCGCCAGCTCTTCGGGACTAGCGGGGGCGAATTCCTACAATGAGCAGTTCTTC
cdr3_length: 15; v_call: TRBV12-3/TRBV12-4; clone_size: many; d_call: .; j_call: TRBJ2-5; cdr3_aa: CASSFGGWGQETQYF; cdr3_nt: TGTGCCAGCAGTTTTGGGGGGTGGGGACAAGAGACCCAGTACTTC
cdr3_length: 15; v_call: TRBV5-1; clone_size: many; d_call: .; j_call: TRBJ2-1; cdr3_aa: CASSHRTAGYNEQFF; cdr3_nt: TGCGCCAGCAGCCATCGGACAGCCGGATACAATGAGCAGTTCTTC
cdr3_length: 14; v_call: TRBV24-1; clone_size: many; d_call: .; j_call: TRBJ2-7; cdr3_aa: CATSEGDISYEQYF; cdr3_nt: TGTGCCACCAGTGAGGGGGACATTTCCTACGAGCAGTACTTC
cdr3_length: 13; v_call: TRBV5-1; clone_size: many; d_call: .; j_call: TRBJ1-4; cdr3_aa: CASSLGSYEKLFF; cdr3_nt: TGCGCCAGCAGCTTGGGAAGTTATGAAAAACTGTTTTTT
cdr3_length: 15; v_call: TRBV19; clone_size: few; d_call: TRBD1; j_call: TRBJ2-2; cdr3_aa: CASSIGAGGTGELFF; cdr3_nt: TGTGCCAGTAGTATCGGGGCAGGGGGCACCGGGGAGCTGTTTTTT
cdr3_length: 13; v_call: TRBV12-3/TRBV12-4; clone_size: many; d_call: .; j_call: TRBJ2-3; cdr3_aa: CASSFALSDTQYF; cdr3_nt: TGTGCCAGCAGTTTTGCCCTCTCTGATACGCAGTATTTT
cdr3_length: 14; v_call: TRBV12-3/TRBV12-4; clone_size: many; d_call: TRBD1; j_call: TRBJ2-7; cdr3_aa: CASSLGTGGFEQYF; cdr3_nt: TGTGCCAGCAGTCTCGGGACAGGGGGATTCGAGCAGTACTTC
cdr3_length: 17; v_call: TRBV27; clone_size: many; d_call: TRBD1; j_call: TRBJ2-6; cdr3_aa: CASSLRQGDSGANVLTF; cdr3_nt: TGTGCCAGCAGTTTGAGACAGGGTGATAGTGGGGCCAACGTCCTGACTTTC
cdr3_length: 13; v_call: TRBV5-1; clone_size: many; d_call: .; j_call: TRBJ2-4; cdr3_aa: CASSLLPGRLGYF; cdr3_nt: TGCGCCAGCAGCTTGCTCCCAGGCCGGTTGGGGTACTTC
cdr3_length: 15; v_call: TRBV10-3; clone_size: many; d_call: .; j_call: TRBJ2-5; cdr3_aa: CAISEGSLTQETQYF; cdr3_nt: TGTGCCATCAGTGAGGGTAGTTTAACACAAGAGACCCAGTACTTC
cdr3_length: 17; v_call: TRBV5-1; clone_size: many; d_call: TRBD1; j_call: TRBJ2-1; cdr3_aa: CASSLVWQGDSYNEQFF; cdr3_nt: TGCGCCAGCAGCTTGGTTTGGCAGGGGGACTCCTACAATGAGCAGTTCTTC
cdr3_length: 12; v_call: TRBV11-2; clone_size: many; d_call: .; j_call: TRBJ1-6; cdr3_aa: CASAKNNSPLHF; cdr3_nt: TGTGCCAGCGCAAAGAATAATTCACCCCTCCACTTT
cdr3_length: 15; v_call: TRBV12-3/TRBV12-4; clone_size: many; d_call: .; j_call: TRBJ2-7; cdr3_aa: CASSPLGGSTREQYF; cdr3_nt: TGTGCCAGCAGTCCACTGGGAGGATCCACACGCGAGCAGTACTTC
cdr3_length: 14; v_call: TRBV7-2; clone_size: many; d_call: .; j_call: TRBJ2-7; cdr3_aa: CASSPGSSLYEQYF; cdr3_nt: TGTGCCAGCAGCCCCGGGTCCTCGCTCTACGAGCAGTACTTC
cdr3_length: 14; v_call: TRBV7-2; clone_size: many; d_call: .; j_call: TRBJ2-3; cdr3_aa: CASSFVASTDTQYF; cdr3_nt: TGTGCCAGCAGCTTTGTGGCTAGCACAGATACGCAGTATTTT
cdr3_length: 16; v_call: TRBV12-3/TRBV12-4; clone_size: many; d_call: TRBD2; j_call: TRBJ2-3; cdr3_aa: CASSETSGGLSDTQYF; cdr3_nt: TGTGCCAGCAGCGAGACTAGCGGGGGCCTATCGGATACGCAGTATTTT
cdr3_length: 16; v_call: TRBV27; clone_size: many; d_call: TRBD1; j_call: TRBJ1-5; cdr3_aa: CASSPLSTGGNQPQHF; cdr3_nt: TGTGCCAGCAGTCCCTTATCGACAGGGGGGAATCAGCCCCAGCATTTT
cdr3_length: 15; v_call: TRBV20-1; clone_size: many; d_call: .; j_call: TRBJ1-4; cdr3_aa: CSARAGGGLREKLFF; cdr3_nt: TGCAGTGCTAGGGCTGGAGGGGGTCTGAGGGAAAAACTGTTTTTT
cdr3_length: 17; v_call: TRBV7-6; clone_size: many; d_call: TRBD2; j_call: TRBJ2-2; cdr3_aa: CASSSQGRDGNTGELFF; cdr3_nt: TGTGCCAGCAGCTCTCAAGGGAGGGACGGGAACACCGGGGAGCTGTTTTTT
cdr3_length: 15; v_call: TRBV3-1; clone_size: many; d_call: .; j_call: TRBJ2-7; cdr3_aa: CASSHPGHNSYEQYF; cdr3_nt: TGTGCCAGCAGCCACCCGGGACATAACTCCTACGAGCAGTACTTC
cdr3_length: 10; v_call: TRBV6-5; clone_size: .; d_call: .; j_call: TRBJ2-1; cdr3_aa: CAAGTGVLFF; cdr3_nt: TGTGCCGCGGGAACAGGGGTTCTGTTCTTC
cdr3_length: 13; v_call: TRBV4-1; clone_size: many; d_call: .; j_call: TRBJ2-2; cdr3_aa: CASSQDGAGELFF; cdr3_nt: TGCGCCAGCAGCCAAGATGGGGCCGGGGAGCTGTTTTTT
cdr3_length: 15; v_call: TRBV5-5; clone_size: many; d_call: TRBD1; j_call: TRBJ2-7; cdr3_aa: CASSFSQGVVYEQYF; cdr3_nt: TGTGCCAGCAGCTTTTCACAGGGGGTGGTCTACGAGCAGTACTTC
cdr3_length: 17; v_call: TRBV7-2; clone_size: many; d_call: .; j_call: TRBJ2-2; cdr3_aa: CASSLGGRQLNTGELFF; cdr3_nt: TGTGCCAGCAGCTTAGGTGGGCGGCAGCTCAACACCGGGGAGCTGTTTTTT
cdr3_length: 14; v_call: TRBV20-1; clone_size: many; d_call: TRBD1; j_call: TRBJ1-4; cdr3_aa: CSATRTGKNEKLFF; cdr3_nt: TGCAGTGCTACGCGGACAGGCAAAAATGAAAAACTGTTTTTT
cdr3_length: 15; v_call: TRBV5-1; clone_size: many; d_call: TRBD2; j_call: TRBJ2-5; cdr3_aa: CASSWTRDYQETQYF; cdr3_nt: TGCGCCAGCAGCTGGACCAGGGACTATCAAGAGACCCAGTACTTC
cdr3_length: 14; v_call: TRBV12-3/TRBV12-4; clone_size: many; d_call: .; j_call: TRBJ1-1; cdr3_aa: CASSLTRDHTEAFF; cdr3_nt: TGTGCCAGCAGTTTAACCAGGGACCACACTGAAGCTTTCTTT
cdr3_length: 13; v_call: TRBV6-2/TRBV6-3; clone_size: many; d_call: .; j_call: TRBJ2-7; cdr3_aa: CASSPPSPSEQYF; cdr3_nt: TGTGCCAGCAGTCCCCCCTCGCCCTCCGAGCAGTACTTC
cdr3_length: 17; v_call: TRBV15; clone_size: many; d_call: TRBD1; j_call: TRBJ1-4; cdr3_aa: CATSSLNTGGRREKLFF; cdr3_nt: TGTGCCACCAGCAGCCTCAATACAGGGGGCAGGAGAGAAAAACTGTTTTTT
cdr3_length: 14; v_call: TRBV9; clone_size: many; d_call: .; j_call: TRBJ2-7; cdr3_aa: CASSVGGLAYEQYF; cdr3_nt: TGTGCCAGCAGCGTAGGGGGCCTAGCCTACGAGCAGTACTTC
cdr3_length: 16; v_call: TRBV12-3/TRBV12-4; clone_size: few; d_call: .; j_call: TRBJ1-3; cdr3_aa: CASSFLQGGGGNTIYF; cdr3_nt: TGTGCCAGCAGTTTTTTGCAGGGCGGAGGTGGAAACACCATATATTTT
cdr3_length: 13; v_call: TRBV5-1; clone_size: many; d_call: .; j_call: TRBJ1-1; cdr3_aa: CASSYQGNTEAFF; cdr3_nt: TGCGCCAGCAGCTACCAGGGGAACACTGAAGCTTTCTTT
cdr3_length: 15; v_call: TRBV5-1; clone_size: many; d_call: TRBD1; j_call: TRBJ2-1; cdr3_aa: CASSPGTGLRNEQFF; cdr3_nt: TGCGCCAGCAGCCCCGGGACAGGACTTAGGAATGAGCAGTTCTTC
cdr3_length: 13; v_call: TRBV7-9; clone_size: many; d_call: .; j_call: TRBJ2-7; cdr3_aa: CASSLDTAYEQYF; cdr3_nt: TGTGCCAGCAGCTTAGACACCGCCTACGAGCAGTACTTC
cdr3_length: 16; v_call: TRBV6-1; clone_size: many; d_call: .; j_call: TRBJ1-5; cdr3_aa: CASSHQGEVSNQPQHF; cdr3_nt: TGTGCCAGCAGCCACCAGGGTGAGGTGAGCAATCAGCCCCAGCATTTT
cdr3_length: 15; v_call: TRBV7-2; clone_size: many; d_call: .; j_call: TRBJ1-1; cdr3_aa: CASSLTRSLDTEAFF; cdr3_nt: TGTGCCAGCAGCTTAACTAGATCGTTGGACACTGAAGCTTTCTTT
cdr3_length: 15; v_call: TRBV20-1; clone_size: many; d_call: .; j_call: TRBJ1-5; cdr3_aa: CSARDERYSNQPQHF; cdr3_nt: TGCAGTGCTAGAGATGAGCGTTATAGCAATCAGCCCCAGCATTTT